Below, one TCR beta chain is given with its context. Which antigen it targets is not known. No qualities accompany the bases; no much larger clone lies one base away. Receptor amplification or capture employed the immunoSEQ multiplex PCR assay. For TCR sequencing, RNA was extracted from every sample and reverse transcribed into cDNA to serve as template. First-strand cDNA was synthesized with SuperScript III using a 2:1 mix of oligo-dT and random hexamers. A synthetic immune receptor repertoire was used to gauge amplification bias, and whatever bias remained was removed computationally. Under the source paper's analysis protocol: Raw reads were preprocessed to remove errors, and CDR3 was defined by IMGT conventions from the conserved cysteine to phenylalanine. Clonality was computed by normalizing Shannon entropy by log2 of the number of productive unique TCRs and subtracting the result from 1. CD4 or CD8 identity of scalp clones was inferred by cross-referencing scalp TCRbeta sequences with sorted blood CD4 and CD8 repertoires. TCRdb obtained this table from immuneACCESS and retained in-frame rearrangements with V and J assigned. These tables miss some clones; where compared with another copy, unresolved V genes account for less than half of the shortfall, and the remainder is unexplained. From that table come the V and J calls and clone size; the DNA was used to work out D and trimming. The sample profile shows about 120,000 clones; 53% of them were found once. The ten largest clonotypes hold around 0.46% of the sample.

Interpreted using the paper, the time point label stands for: more than 3 weeks on oral tofacitinib. Read against the paper, the sample's treatment or condition label means: oral pan-JAK inhibitor, 5-10 mg twice daily. Lesional scalp punch biopsies and peripheral blood were obtained from alopecia areata patients. PBMCs were isolated by density centrifugation and stained for CD3, CD4 and CD8, and CD4+ and CD8+ T cells were sorted on a FACSAria. This sample was included in a study of CD8+ T cells in alopecia areata (dated by TCRdb to 2016 to 2018). With regard to the full study: Treated patients were enrolled in an open-label pilot trial of oral tofacitinib, 5 to 10 mg twice daily, for moderate-to-severe alopecia areata. The RNA source kit depended on sample type: the PAXgene miRNA kit for fixed scalp, the miRNeasy kit for PBMCs, and the RNeasy kit for mouse skin. Patients received tofacitinib for 6 to 18 months and were then followed off drug for 6 months to check for delayed response and recurrence. Biopsies were taken from tofacitinib-treated patients at baseline and at 4 and 24 weeks of treatment, and a later scalp biopsy was taken in several of the tofacitinib-treated patients. High-throughput TCRbeta sequencing was used to examine T cell clonal expansion in alopecia areata in both the C3H/HeJ mouse model and human patients. In humans, TCRbeta sequencing was performed on scalp tissue and on sorted CD4+ and CD8+ peripheral blood T cells from healthy controls and from patients with patchy or totalis/universalis alopecia areata. Clonality in the scalp was compared among normal scalp (n=4), patchy alopecia areata scalp (n=8), and alopecia totalis/universalis scalp (n=8). Amplification of TCRbeta CDR3 regions was done by immunoSEQ multiplex PCR using 35 Vbeta forward primers and 13 Jbeta reverse primers. The SALT score, which quantifies the percentage of affected scalp surface area, was used to measure disease severity in treated patients.

General findings and caveats noted by the study authors: Scalp clonality and the number of expanded CD8+ clones among the top 100 scalp clones were significantly decreased by tofacitinib. During tofacitinib treatment, many expanded lesional clones remained in scalp and blood, and this persistence may partly explain relapse after treatment is stopped. Lesional scalp, especially in alopecia totalis/universalis, showed higher clonality and more expanded CD8+ clones than normal scalp, suggesting antigenic drive. The treated cohort was small, with a single nonresponder, so links between baseline CD8+ expansion and response need larger studies. Shared TCR sequences between patients were less evident than in mice, which may be partly attributable to HLA diversity in the patient population. Scalp TCR repertoire analysis is complicated because resident alphabeta T cells in normal human skin are also sequenced, whereas mouse skin is dominated by gammadelta T cells.

From the germline V gene (reference sequence), CDR1 is MNHNY and CDR2 is SVGAGI. The junction shows trimming of 4 bases on V and 8 bases on J, plus 12 bases between the germline ends. Including cysteine and phenylalanine, the CDR3 has 14 amino acids. Only the CDR3 part of the read is kept: 42 bases, read in frame from the first base. Sequenced material: CD4+ T cells sorted from blood, taken at week 4, from a patient treated with tofacitinib. The sequence came from a human donor with alopecia areata. The rearrangement combines TRBV6-6 with TRBJ1-6, with no reliable assignment of the D segment. Here is the DNA: TGTGCCAGCAGTTCTGATCTCCCCCATTCACCCCTCCACTTT. Its protein product is CASSSDLPHSPLHF.